Presented here are 29 T cell receptor beta chains from one specimen sequenced in a study of CD8+ T cells in alopecia areata. Following RNA extraction, reverse transcription yielded cDNA that acted as the sequencing template. Libraries were prepared by immunoSEQ multiplex PCR; TCRdb keeps only in-frame clonotypes and omits some of them. Found here are under 150,000 clones, around 60% of them singletons; the top ten hold approximately 5.1%. Treatment indicated: oral pan-JAK inhibitor, 5-10 mg twice daily. This sample comprised CD4+ T cells sorted from blood, obtained at week 4, from a patient treated with tofacitinib. Receptors were obtained from a human donor with alopecia areata.

The J gene is TRBJ2-1, the V gene TRBV25-1, with D unresolved. The germline gives CDR1 MGHDK, CDR2 SYGVNS. The CDR3 length is 12 residues. V was shortened by 3 bases and J by 4 bases, with 4 bases between the two germline ends. For the CDR3, the DNA is TGTGCCAGCAGTGATCGTTACAATGAGCAGTTCTTC. It specifies CASSDRYNEQFF. Full variable domain (rest looked up from reference TRBV25-1 and TRBJ2-1): EADIYQTPRYLVIGTGKKITLECSQTMGHDKMYWYQQDPGMELHLIHYSYGVNSTEKGDLSSESTVSRIRTEHFPLTLESARPSHTSQYLCASSDRYNEQFFGPGTRLTVL.

The rearrangement joins TRBV30 to TRBJ1-2; the match to TRBD1 covers 7 bases. The CDR3 spans 14 residues. The V gene end was trimmed by 3 bases and the J gene end by 2 bases; junction bases not matched to a gene: 6. Germline CDR1 GTSNPN, CDR2 SVGIG (reference sequence). The CDR3 protein is CAWSGDSENYGYTF. In DNA form, the CDR3 reads TGTGCCTGGAGCGGGGACAGCGAAAACTATGGCTACACCTTC.

The chain employs TRBV4-1 and TRBJ2-3, with D perhaps matching TRBD1 (6 bases). Looked up from germline, CDR1 is MGHRA and CDR2 is YSYEKL. This CDR3 has 14 amino acids. V was cut by 4 bases and J by 5 bases, with 13 bases left in between. CDR3 DNA sequence: TGCGCCAGCAGCCGCGGAATCAGGGGAGATACGCAGTATTTT. Its translation is CASSRGIRGDTQYF.

This clone has a handful of counts. This chain joins TRBV28 and TRBJ2-7, with D maybe TRBD1 (6 bases). The CDR3 has 14 amino acids. From germline, CDR1 is MDHEN and CDR2 SYDVKM. V was pared by 3 bases and J by 3 bases, with 12 bases between. The CDR3 reads CASSLLDRYYEQYF. CDR3 in DNA: TGTGCCAGCAGTTTGTTGGACAGATACTACGAGCAGTACTTC. Supplemented by reference TRBV28 and TRBJ2-7, the full variable domain reads DVKVTQSSRYLVKRTGEKVFLECVQDMDHENMFWYRQDPGLGLRLIYFSYDVKMKEKGDIPEGYSVSREKKERFSLILESASTNQTSMYLCASSLLDRYYEQYFGPGTRLTVT.

This clone was seen ten or more times. The J gene is TRBJ1-1, the V gene TRBV28; the D gene is possibly TRBD1 (5 bases). The CDR3 has 15 amino acids. Trimming took off 4 bases at V and 1 base at J, with 13 bases between the two ends. Germline CDR1 reads MDHEN; CDR2 reads SYDVKM. In DNA form, the CDR3 reads TGTGCCAGCAGTTCCCCTGGGGCCTGGAACACTGAAGCTTTCTTT. This gives the protein CASSSPGAWNTEAFF.

The chain joins TRBV7-2 to TRBJ2-2, with TRBD1 matching 9 bases. Per germline, CDR1 SGHTA and CDR2 FQGNSA. Trimming removed 5 bases from V and 6 bases from J; junction bases left unmatched: 7. This CDR3 comprises 15 residues. CDR3 bases: TGTGCCAGCAGCCGGACAGGGGCGCGAGCCGGGGAGCTGTTTTTT. It translates to CASSRTGARAGELFF.

The chain uses TRBV7-2 and TRBJ2-5; 10 bases align to TRBD2. This CDR3 has 14 amino acids. J gave up 0 bases and V 6 bases, and 1 base lay outside the gene matches. Germline assignment: CDR1 SGHTA and CDR2 FQGNSA. CDR3 sequence (DNA): TGTGCCAGCAGACTAGCGGGGAACCAAGAGACCCAGTACTTC. This translates into CASRLAGNQETQYF.

V is TRBV29-1 and J is TRBJ2-5; tentative D call: TRBD1 (6 bases). The germline V gene encodes CDR1 SQVTM and CDR2 ANQGSEA. The CDR3 extends over 13 amino acids. Trimming shortened V by 3 bases and J by 7 bases, and 15 bases separated the two germline ends. The CDR3 DNA reads as TGCAGCGTTGACGAGGAGACACAGGGGACCCAGTACTTC. Translating it yields CSVDEETQGTQYF.

This rearrangement joins TRBV15 to TRBJ1-1; no reliable D call. Looked up from germline, CDR1 is LNHNV and CDR2 is YYDKDF (reference sequence). V dropped 1 base and J dropped 3 bases, with 9 bases sitting between them. CDR3 size: 14 residues. The CDR3 DNA reads TGTGCCACCAGCAGAGGACGGGAGCACACTGAAGCTTTCTTT. It specifies CATSRGREHTEAFF. Full variable domain (rest looked up from reference TRBV15 and TRBJ1-1): DAMVIQNPRYQVTQFGKPVTLSCSQTLNHNVMYWYQQKSSQAPKLLFHYYDKDFNNEADTPDNFQSRRPNTSFCFLDIRSPGLGDTAMYLCATSRGREHTEAFFGQGTRLTVV.

CDR3 nucleotides: TGTGCCTGGAAGAGCAGGACAGGGAACAATCAGCCCCAGCATTTT. This sequence encodes CAWKSRTGNNQPQHF. This sequence joins TRBV30 and TRBJ1-5; 8 positions agree with TRBD1. The length of the CDR3 is 15 residues. CDR1 is GTSNPN, CDR2 SVGIG, per germline (reference sequence). Trimming cost V 4 bases and J 3 bases; bases outside gene matches: 8. The whole variable domain, remainder taken from reference TRBV30 and TRBJ1-5, is SQTIHQWPATLVQPVGSPLSLECTVEGTSNPNLYWYRQAAGRGLQLLFYSVGIGQISSEVPQNLSASRPQDRQFILSSKKLLLSDSGFYLCAWKSRTGNNQPQHFGDGTRLSIL.

The gene calls are TRBV9 and TRBJ1-1; D ambiguous. The germline V gene has CDR1 SGDLS and CDR2 YYNGEE. V was trimmed by 2 bases and J by 1 base, leaving 6 bases between them. The CDR3 is 13 residues long. The CDR3 is CASSVSTNTEAFF. CDR3 nucleotide sequence: TGTGCCAGCAGCGTTAGCACGAACACTGAAGCTTTCTTT.

CDR3 loop: CASSFGGHTGELFF. CDR3 nucleotides: TGTGCCAGCAGCTTTGGGGGCCACACCGGGGAGCTGTTTTTT. The chain recombines TRBV5-6 with TRBJ2-2; the D gene is possibly TRBD1 (6 bases). V was cut by 2 bases and J by 3 bases, with 8 bases left in between. Germline-derived CDR1 and CDR2 are SGHDT and YYEEEE. The CDR3 loop spans 14 amino acids.

This chain links TRBV29-1 with TRBJ2-1, with 15 bases that match TRBD2. CDR1 is SQVTM, CDR2 ANQGSEA, per germline. V lost 2 bases and J lost 4; bases outside the gene matches: 12. This CDR3 has 19 amino acids. The CDR3 here is CSVESAGLAGGLRYNEQFF. CDR3 bases: TGCAGCGTTGAATCCGCGGGACTAGCGGGAGGCCTCCGATACAATGAGCAGTTCTTC.

Comment on this clone: Other DNA sequences in this specimen translate into the identical CDR3. In nucleotides, the CDR3 is TGTGCCAGCAGCTTAGGCTCCTACGAGCAGTACTTC. Translation gives CASSLGSYEQYF. The chain employs TRBV7-2 and TRBJ2-7; D remains ambiguous. Germline CDR1 is SGHTA and CDR2 is FQGNSA. V lost 1 base, J lost 0 bases, and 1 base lay in between. The CDR3 is made up of 12 amino acids.

This clone was seen a handful of times. The rearrangement joins TRBV6-5 to TRBJ1-4; TRBD1 matches at 7 bases. Germline loops: CDR1 MNHEY, CDR2 SVGAGI. This CDR3 has 14 residues. V trimming: 6 bases; J trimming: 3 bases; junction bases outside the gene matches: 4. The CDR3 protein is CASSPGTANEKLFF. The DNA for the CDR3 is TGTGCCAGCAGCCCGGGGACAGCTAATGAAAAACTGTTTTTT.

This sequence joins TRBV6-1 and TRBJ2-4; D ambiguous. Germline V CDR1 and CDR2: MNHNS, SASEGT. Trimming pared 9 bases from V and 3 bases from J, leaving 9 bases between. The CDR3 contains 12 residues. CDR3 loop: CASENIKNIQYF. The CDR3 DNA reads TGTGCCAGTGAGAATATCAAAAACATTCAGTACTTC.

This chain uses TRBV5-1 with TRBJ2-5, with 10 nucleotides matching TRBD2. Trimming took 0 bases from V and 3 from J; bases not matched to a gene: 8. The length of the CDR3 is 17 residues. Germline CDR1 reads SGHRS; CDR2 reads YFSETQ. In DNA form, the CDR3 reads TGCGCCAGCAGCTTGGTTGCGCGCACTAGCGGGAAAGAGACCCAGTACTTC. This translates into CASSLVARTSGKETQYF.

This chain connects TRBV10-2 to TRBJ2-1; 10 bases agree with TRBD2. J was trimmed by 8 bases and V by 6 bases; bases with no gene match: 7. The CDR3 is 14 residues long. The V gene's germline CDR1 is WSHSY and CDR2 SAAADI. The CDR3 bases are TGCGCCAGCAGGCTAGCGGGAGAGCTCCATGAGCAGTTCTTC. Residues: CASRLAGELHEQFF.

The chain combines TRBV7-2 with TRBJ2-1; a possible D gene is TRBD2 (6 bases). The CDR3 spans 15 residues. From germline, CDR1 is SGHTA and CDR2 FQGNSA. The V and J ends lost 5 bases and 8 bases respectively, with 19 bases between them. In DNA, the CDR3 is TGTGCCAGCAGCCCCGGAGGGGATAGCGTGGATGAGCAGTTCTTC. Translation: CASSPGGDSVDEQFF.

The J gene is TRBJ1-6, the V gene TRBV4-3; no clear D. Trimming took off 1 base at V and 7 bases at J, with 11 bases between the two ends. This CDR3 has 15 residues. Germline V lookup: CDR1 LGHNA, CDR2 YSLEER. The CDR3 protein is CASSQATRGNSPLHF. The CDR3 region has the DNA TGCGCCAGCAGCCAAGCCACCCGAGGAAATTCACCCCTCCACTTT.

This clone was detected once. The chain links TRBV29-1 to TRBJ2-2, with D perhaps matching TRBD1 or TRBD2 (5 bases each). The CDR3 runs to 15 residues. The V end was cut by 2 bases, the J end by 7 bases, with 17 bases between. Germline V gene data show CDR1 as SQVTM and CDR2 as ANQGSEA. CDR3 sequence: CSVELSGTYGGELFF. The CDR3 nucleotides read TGCAGCGTTGAACTTTCCGGGACGTACGGCGGGGAGCTGTTTTTT.

This sequence joins TRBV27 and TRBJ2-7, with 9 bases matching TRBD2. There are 18 residues in the CDR3. CDR1 MNHEY and CDR2 SMNVEV come from the germline V gene (reference sequence). Unmatched junction bases numbered 16, after V lost 5 bases and J lost 2 bases. CDR3 amino acids: CASSTRGSGRWRPYEQYF. DNA of the CDR3: TGTGCCAGCAGTACCCGGGGTAGCGGGAGATGGCGTCCCTACGAGCAGTACTTC.

V and J are TRBV11-1 and TRBJ2-7; D unresolved. Germline V gene data show CDR1 as SGHAT and CDR2 as FQDESV (reference sequence). V lost 0 bases to trimming and J lost 2 bases, with 11 bases between them. CDR3 length: 15 residues. CDR3 sequence (DNA): TGTGCCAGCAGCTTAGCAGGCTACCCAACCTACGAGCAGTACTTC. Its translation: CASSLAGYPTYEQYF.

The chain employs TRBV2 and TRBJ2-7, with 8 bases lining up with TRBD1. CDR3 length: 14 amino acids. Trimming removed 2 bases from V and 4 bases from J; junction bases left unmatched: 4. The V gene's germline CDR1 is SNHLY and CDR2 FYNNEI. The CDR3 nucleotides read TGTGCCAGCAGTGAATTGGACAGGGAGTACGAGCAGTACTTC. Residues: CASSELDREYEQYF.

This chain uses TRBV27 with TRBJ1-6; 11 nucleotides match TRBD1. J was trimmed by 9 bases and V by 7 bases; bases with no gene match: 8. The germline V gene has CDR1 MNHEY and CDR2 SMNVEV (reference sequence). The CDR3 covers 15 residues. The CDR3 reads CASTETGTGGSPLHF. CDR3 DNA: TGTGCCAGCACCGAGACCGGGACAGGGGGTTCACCCCTCCACTTT.

V is TRBV13 and J is TRBJ1-1; D is undetermined. This CDR3 contains 13 residues. CDR1 is PRHDT and CDR2 is FYEKMQ in the germline V gene (reference sequence). Trimming removed 5 bases from V and 0 bases from J, with 7 bases in between. Here the CDR3 reads CASSRIMNTEAFF. DNA of the CDR3: TGTGCCAGCAGCAGGATTATGAACACTGAAGCTTTCTTT. Combining the CDR3 with reference TRBV13 and TRBJ1-1 gives the whole variable domain AAGVIQSPRHLIKEKRETATLKCYPIPRHDTVYWYQQGPGQDPQFLISFYEKMQSDKGSIPDRFSAQQFSDYHSELNMSSLELGDSALYFCASSRIMNTEAFFGQGTRLTVV.

The table lists this clone with a few counts. J is TRBJ2-1 and V is TRBV30; D possibly corresponds to TRBD2 (6 bases). This CDR3 contains 15 residues. The germline gives CDR1 GTSNPN, CDR2 SVGIG (reference sequence). V lost 2 bases to trimming and J lost 0 bases, with 11 bases between them. CDR3 DNA: TGTGCCTGGAGTATGGAGCGGGTCTCCTACAATGAGCAGTTCTTC. Its protein is CAWSMERVSYNEQFF.

CDR3: CSAPDKTDTEAFF. CDR3 DNA sequence: TGCAGCGCCCCGGACAAAACAGACACTGAAGCTTTCTTT. This sequence joins TRBV29-1 and TRBJ1-1; perhaps TRBD1 as D (5 bases). Germline lookup yields CDR1 SQVTM and CDR2 ANQGSEA. Trimming took 7 bases from V and 3 from J, leaving 15 bases between them. The CDR3 totals 13 residues.

V usage is TRBV27 and J usage is TRBJ1-6; 7 nucleotides agree with TRBD1. The CDR3 sequence is 14 residues long. The trim removed 6 bases at V and 8 bases at J, leaving 7 bases unmatched. The germline CDR1 and CDR2 sequences are MNHEY and SMNVEV (reference sequence). CDR3 nucleotide sequence: TGTGCCAGCAGCCCTCCGGGACAGTATTCACCCCTCCACTTT. It encodes CASSPPGQYSPLHF.